This passage covers 23 T cell receptor beta chains from one sample sequenced in a study of T cell responses to AZD1222 COVID-19 vaccine. Produced via immunoSEQ multiplex PCR; TCRdb's table is partial and in-frame only. Of some 170,000 clones in the sample, 85% to 95% are singletons; the top ten hold approximately 0.88%. The sequenced sample was peripheral blood, obtained on day 0 of AZD1222 vaccination. The receptors were gathered from an adult in good health.

V usage is TRBV5-6 and J usage is TRBJ1-1; 9 bases line up with TRBD1. The CDR3 extends over 17 amino acids. CDR1 and CDR2 from the germline V gene are SGHDT and YYEEEE. The V gene end was trimmed by 0 bases and the J gene end by 5 bases; junction bases not matched to a gene: 11. The CDR3 spells CASSLENTDRGRTEAFF. CDR3 nucleotide sequence: TGTGCCAGCAGCTTGGAAAATACGGACAGGGGTCGGACTGAAGCTTTCTTT. Variable domain in full (rest from reference TRBV5-6 and TRBJ1-1): DAGVTQSPTHLIKTRGQQVTLRCSPKSGHDTVSWYQQALGQGPQFIFQYYEEEERQRGNFPDRFSGHQFPNYSSELNVNALLLGDSALYLCASSLENTDRGRTEAFFGQGTRLTVV.

The J gene is TRBJ2-2, the V gene TRBV27; D is uncertain. This CDR3 contains 15 residues. The ends were cut back, 6 bases at V and 3 bases at J, with 14 bases in the middle. Germline assignment: CDR1 MNHEY and CDR2 SMNVEV (reference sequence). The DNA for the CDR3 is TGTGCCAGCAGCCTCCTCGGCGCCGACACCGGGGAGCTGTTTTTT. It specifies CASSLLGADTGELFF.

This chain uses TRBV15 with TRBJ2-7; weak D call: TRBD1 (6 bases). Trimming left V 0 bases short and J 5 bases short, with 8 bases between. Germline CDR1 reads LNHNV; CDR2 reads YYDKDF (reference sequence). The CDR3 length is 13 residues. CDR3 DNA sequence: TGTGCCACCAGCAGAGATGGACAGAACGAGCAGTACTTC. This encodes CATSRDGQNEQYF. Combining the CDR3 with reference TRBV15 and TRBJ2-7 gives the whole variable domain DAMVIQNPRYQVTQFGKPVTLSCSQTLNHNVMYWYQQKSSQAPKLLFHYYDKDFNNEADTPDNFQSRRPNTSFCFLDIRSPGLGDTAMYLCATSRDGQNEQYFGPGTRLTVT.

This chain links TRBV19 with TRBJ2-5; D gene ambiguous. Trimming removed 3 bases from V and 2 bases from J, with 7 bases in between. The length of the CDR3 is 13 residues. CDR1 and CDR2 from the germline V gene are LNHDA and SQIVND (reference sequence). CDR3 sequence reads: CASSIGRQETQYF. As DNA, the CDR3 is TGTGCCAGTAGTATCGGCCGGCAAGAGACCCAGTACTTC.

V and J are TRBV5-1 and TRBJ2-7, with D unclear. Per the germline V gene, CDR1 is SGHRS and CDR2 is YFSETQ. The CDR3 contains 12 residues. Trimming stripped 0 bases from V and 6 bases from J, with 7 bases between. CDR3 sequence: CASSLVGGEQYF. In nucleotides, the CDR3 is TGCGCCAGCAGCTTGGTGGGCGGCGAGCAGTACTTC. Full variable domain (missing parts from reference TRBV5-1 and TRBJ2-7): KAGVTQTPRYLIKTRGQQVTLSCSPISGHRSVSWYQQTPGQGLQFLFEYFSETQRNKGNFPGRFSGRQFSNSRSEMNVSTLELGDSALYLCASSLVGGEQYFGPGTRLTVT.

The V and J genes are TRBV3-1 (or the pseudogene TRBV3-2) and TRBJ1-1; the D is unclear. There are 14 residues in the CDR3. V was clipped by 0 bases and J by 2 bases, with 7 bases between them. Looked up from germline, CDR1 is LGHDT and CDR2 is YNNKEL (reference sequence). Written as DNA, the CDR3 is TGTGCCAGCAGCCAAGAACGAGCTAACACTGAAGCTTTCTTT. It is translated as CASSQERANTEAFF.

In this sample, this clone turned up once. The chain joins TRBV6-5 to TRBJ2-3, with D unresolved. The germline CDR1 and CDR2 sequences are MNHEY and SVGAGI. V was cut by 2 bases and J by 7 bases, with 4 bases left in between. The CDR3 consists of 11 residues. CDR3 in amino acids: CASSYGYTQYF. The CDR3 region has the DNA TGTGCCAGCAGTTACGGATATACGCAGTATTTT.

The rearrangement uses TRBV10-3 and TRBJ2-3; 16 bases are shared with TRBD2. The CDR3 runs to 18 residues. Germline V gene sequence: CDR1 ENHRY, CDR2 SYGVKD. The trim removed 6 bases at V and 0 bases at J, leaving 6 bases unmatched. CDR3 bases: TGTGCCATCAGAACCGGGACTAGCGGGGGGGCTAGCACAGATACGCAGTATTTT. Protein product: CAIRTGTSGGASTDTQYF.

This clone was found once. The CDR3 region has the DNA TGCGCCAGCAGTGAGTCGGGTTCGGGACTACGCACAGATACGCAGTATTTT. Encoded protein: CASSESGSGLRTDTQYF. The V and J genes are TRBV10-1 and TRBJ2-3; TRBD2 matches 7 bases. The CDR3 covers 17 residues. CDR1 and CDR2 (germline): WNHNN, SYGVQD (reference sequence). V dropped 0 bases and J dropped 1; count of bases not matched to a gene: 7.

V and J are TRBV5-1 and TRBJ1-3; possibly TRBD1 for D (6 bases). Trimming took 0 bases from V and 2 from J, leaving 12 bases between them. CDR1 and CDR2 (germline): SGHRS, YFSETQ. This CDR3 spans 16 amino acids. This CDR3 is CASSLAMGAPGNTIYF. The CDR3 bases are TGCGCCAGCAGCTTGGCCATGGGGGCACCTGGAAACACCATATATTTT.

As DNA, the CDR3 is TGTGCCAGTAGTACAGACAGGGGGCGCTTAGGTTACTATGGCTACACCTTC. Its translation: CASSTDRGRLGYYGYTF. The chain couples TRBV19 to TRBJ1-2, with 10 bases identical to TRBD1. The trim removed 4 bases at V and 3 bases at J, leaving 11 bases unmatched. The germline V gene encodes CDR1 LNHDA and CDR2 SQIVND (reference sequence). This CDR3 has 17 amino acids.

The chain employs TRBV3-1 (or the pseudogene TRBV3-2) and TRBJ2-1; 16 bases are shared with TRBD2. CDR1 is LGHDT and CDR2 is YNNKEL in the germline V gene (reference sequence). Trimming removed 6 bases from V and 7 bases from J; junction bases left unmatched: 6. CDR3 length equals 16 residues. CDR3 sequence reads: CASSHPGLAGGNEQFF. CDR3 bases: TGTGCCAGCAGTCATCCGGGACTAGCGGGGGGGAATGAGCAGTTCTTC.

The gene calls are TRBV19 and TRBJ1-1; TRBD1 might be the D (6 bases). V was pared by 5 bases and J by 6 bases, with 19 bases between. The germline gives CDR1 LNHDA, CDR2 SQIVND (reference sequence). This CDR3 has 15 amino acids. CDR3 protein: CASSFGYRAEAEAFF. In nucleotides, the CDR3 is TGTGCCAGTAGTTTTGGGTACAGGGCGGAAGCTGAAGCTTTCTTT. Combining the CDR3 with reference TRBV19 and TRBJ1-1 gives the whole variable domain DGGITQSPKYLFRKEGQNVTLSCEQNLNHDAMYWYRQDPGQGLRLIYYSQIVNDFQKGDIAEGYSVSREKKESFPLTVTSAQKNPTAFYLCASSFGYRAEAEAFFGQGTRLTVV.

The V call is TRBV11-2, the J call TRBJ2-7; TRBD2 matches 9 bases. The CDR3 totals 15 residues. CDR1 and CDR2 (germline): SGHAT, FQNNGV. The ends lost 4 bases at V and 3 bases at J; junction bases unmatched: 7. CDR3 coding DNA: TGTGCCAGCAGCTCGGGGGGACTAGCAAGCTACGAGCAGTACTTC. It codes for CASSSGGLASYEQYF. Full variable domain (missing parts from reference TRBV11-2 and TRBJ2-7): EAGVAQSPRYKIIEKRQSVAFWCNPISGHATLYWYQQILGQGPKLLIQFQNNGVVDDSQLPKDRFSAERLKGVDSTLKIQPAKLEDSAVYLCASSSGGLASYEQYFGPGTRLTVT.

V is TRBV6-5 and J is TRBJ1-1; D possibly corresponds to TRBD1 (6 bases). CDR1 is MNHEY and CDR2 is SVGAGI in the germline V gene. The V gene lost 6 bases and the J gene lost 4 bases, with 12 bases spanning the gap. The CDR3 is made up of 13 amino acids. This CDR3 reads CASRIQGGTEAFF. Written as DNA, the CDR3 is TGTGCCAGCAGAATACAGGGTGGCACTGAAGCTTTCTTT.

This chain connects TRBV7-2 to TRBJ2-1; tentatively, D is TRBD2 (6 bases). V lost 0 bases and J lost 4, with 7 bases in between. The CDR3 is made up of 14 amino acids. Germline CDR1 reads SGHTA; CDR2 reads FQGNSA. This CDR3 reads CASSLAGGYNEQFF. DNA for the CDR3: TGTGCCAGCAGCTTAGCGGGGGGATACAATGAGCAGTTCTTC.

The V and J genes are TRBV4-1 and TRBJ2-1; 7 nucleotides align to TRBD2. Germline CDR1 and CDR2: MGHRA and YSYEKL. CDR3 length: 18 amino acids. Trimming at V came to 3 bases and at J to 3 bases, leaving 14 bases not matched to a gene. The CDR3 here is CASSHRTLLAVVYNEQFF. DNA of the CDR3: TGCGCCAGCAGCCATCGAACCCTTCTAGCGGTTGTCTACAATGAGCAGTTCTTC.

This clone was seen a few times. This chain links TRBV29-1 with TRBJ2-3, with D possibly matching TRBD2 (5 bases). The CDR3 sequence is 14 residues long. V lost 7 bases to trimming and J lost 1 base, with 15 bases between them. Germline values: CDR1 SQVTM, CDR2 ANQGSEA. The CDR3 bases are TGCAGCGCCGAGGGCGGGCGGGGCACAGATACGCAGTATTTT. Translating it yields CSAEGGRGTDTQYF.

The CDR3 sequence is CASSPNGGGGEQYF. In DNA, the CDR3 is TGTGCCAGCTCACCGAACGGAGGAGGTGGCGAGCAGTACTTC. The V call is TRBV18, the J call TRBJ2-7; a weak D match, TRBD2 (5 bases). CDR3 size: 14 residues. Between the trimmed V and J ends, which lost 3 bases and 6 bases, there was a span of 15 bases. The V gene's germline CDR1 is KGHSH and CDR2 LQKENI.

The chain carries TRBV3-1 (or the pseudogene TRBV3-2) and TRBJ1-1; 11 bases agree with TRBD1. V lost 1 base to trimming and J lost 10 bases; unmatched junction nucleotides: 11. Germline CDR1 and CDR2: LGHDT and YNNKEL (reference sequence). This CDR3 spans 16 amino acids. The CDR3 spells CASSQGSGTGGFGAFF. The CDR3 DNA reads TGTGCCAGCAGCCAAGGATCCGGGACAGGGGGGTTTGGAGCTTTCTTT.

The chain is built from TRBV19 and TRBJ2-7; D possibly corresponds to TRBD1 (6 bases). This CDR3 spans 14 amino acids. V shed 4 bases and J shed 4 bases, with 14 bases lying between them. CDR1 and CDR2 (germline): LNHDA, SQIVND (reference sequence). The CDR3 bases are TGTGCCAGTAGTACGGGGACAAGATTATACGAGCAGTACTTC. Protein product: CASSTGTRLYEQYF.

The chain joins TRBV12-3 or TRBV12-4 to TRBJ2-7; no clear D. Trimming shortened V by 2 bases and J by 3 bases, and 8 bases separated the two germline ends. The CDR3 spans 13 residues. The CDR3 region has the DNA TGTGCCAGCAGTTTAAGTCAGTACTACGAGCAGTACTTC. Its translation is CASSLSQYYEQYF.

V usage is TRBV24-1 and J usage is TRBJ2-3; 10 bases are shared with TRBD2. This CDR3 has 15 amino acids. Germline loops: CDR1 KGHDR, CDR2 SFDVKD. Trimming removed 6 bases from V and 1 base from J; junction bases left unmatched: 3. CDR3 protein: CATSRGTSGTDTQYF. The CDR3 nucleotides are TGTGCCACCAGTCGAGGGACTAGCGGCACAGATACGCAGTATTTT.